This paragraph reports one T cell receptor beta chain. The antigen is unknown. The entry originates in a study of cytomegalovirus exposure and HLA in healthy donors. The PCR used 60 Vbeta and 13 Jbeta primers. Repertoires were generated with immunoSEQ multiplex PCR, while TCRdb's copy carries only in-frame clones and drops some. Found here are 150,000 to 200,000 clones, roughly 85% of them singletons; the top ten hold 2.3%. Study-level findings and limits: By HLA locus, TCR association rates varied in a later analysis, with DRB1 showing the most and HLA-C the fewest. Evidence from a later analysis indicated that most CMV-associated TCR beta chains looked HLA-restricted.

The CDR3 has 17 residues. Germline V gene lookup returns CDR1 MDHEN and CDR2 SYDVKM. V lost 4 bases and J lost 2, with 17 bases in between. The receptor was derived from a woman aged 50 to 65 in good health and CMV-seronegative. The gene calls are TRBV28 and TRBJ1-4, with unresolved D. The sample comprised PBMCs. CDR3: CASSSRRRSRTNEKLFF. The CDR3 region has the DNA TGTGCCAGCAGTTCCCGTCGCCGGTCGAGGACTAATGAAAAACTGTTTTTT. Together with reference TRBV28 and TRBJ1-4, the CDR3 gives the full variable domain: DVKVTQSSRYLVKRTGEKVFLECVQDMDHENMFWYRQDPGLGLRLIYFSYDVKMKEKGDIPEGYSVSREKKERFSLILESASTNQTSMYLCASSSRRRSRTNEKLFFGSGTQLSVL.